Presented here are 17 T cell receptor beta chains from one specimen sequenced in a study of response to subunit inactivated influenza vaccine. TCRdb analysed the RT-PCR reads with MiXCR anew, one entry per CDR3 protein. The sample yields around 760,000 distinct CDR3 sequences, more than 11% seen once. The material sequenced was PBMCs from blood, taken about 14 days before vaccination. These TCRs come from a man over 45 who received an inactivated influenza vaccine.

This clonotype occurred a few times. J is TRBJ1-5 and V is TRBV20-1; 7 positions agree with TRBD1. Germline CDR1 reads DFQATT; CDR2 reads SNEGSKA (reference sequence). This CDR3 has 15 residues. With 1 base clipped from V and 7 bases from J, the junction kept 10 bases outside the gene matches. This CDR3 is CSARGVAGGGQPQHF. CDR3 DNA sequence: TGCAGTGCTAGAGGTGTCGCAGGGGGAGGGCAGCCCCAGCATTTT.

This chain uses TRBV4-1 with TRBJ2-4; no reliable D call. CDR3 length: 15 amino acids. V lost 1 base and J 0 bases, leaving 7 bases between the germline ends. Germline values: CDR1 MGHRA, CDR2 YSYEKL. CDR3 DNA sequence: TGCGCCAGCAGCCAAGGTGTCATAGCCAAAAACATTCAGTACTTC. Its translation is CASSQGVIAKNIQYF.

This clonotype was recorded many times. The V and J genes are TRBV7-9 and TRBJ2-7, with 8 bases lining up with TRBD1. J gave up 6 bases and V 6 bases, and 7 bases lay outside the gene matches. CDR1 is SEHNR, CDR2 FQNEAQ, per germline (reference sequence). There are 13 residues in the CDR3. The DNA for the CDR3 is TGTGCCAGCAGTTTTGACAGGGGAGGCGAGCAGTACTTC. The encoded protein is CASSFDRGGEQYF. The variable domain in full, completed from reference TRBV7-9 and TRBJ2-7, reads DTGVSQNPRHKITKRGQNVTFRCDPISEHNRLYWYRQTLGQGPEFLTYFQNEAQLEKSRLLSDRFSAERPKGSFSTLEIQRTEQGDSAMYLCASSFDRGGEQYFGPGTRLTVT.

V and J are TRBV11-2 and TRBJ2-1; 10 nucleotides agree with TRBD2. This CDR3 region has 18 residues. Trimming at V came to 4 bases and at J to 0 bases, leaving 9 bases not matched to a gene. Germline CDR1 and CDR2: SGHAT and FQNNGV. CDR3 bases: TGTGCCAGCAGCTATAAGGCTAGCGGGGGAAGCTCCTACAATGAGCAGTTCTTC. Translating it yields CASSYKASGGSSYNEQFF.

This clonotype was seen many times. Written as DNA, the CDR3 is TGTGCCAGCAGCACAGAGCCTAGCGGGATAGTCCACGAGCAGTACTTC. It is translated as CASSTEPSGIVHEQYF. The V gene is TRBV9, the J gene TRBJ2-7, with 9 bases lining up with TRBD2. In germline, CDR1 is SGDLS, CDR2 YYNGEE. V gave up 4 bases and J gave up 5 bases; unmatched junction bases: 13. The CDR3 has 16 residues.

The chain is built from TRBV20-1 and TRBJ2-5; maybe TRBD1 (7 bases). The CDR3 has 13 amino acids. V was cut by 6 bases and J by 7 bases, with 18 bases left in between. Germline V gene data show CDR1 as DFQATT and CDR2 as SNEGSKA (reference sequence). CDR3 residues: CSAAGQSIGTQYF. CDR3 bases: TGCAGTGCCGCGGGACAGAGTATCGGGACCCAGTACTTC.

The rearrangement links TRBV16 to TRBJ2-5, with 7 bases identical to TRBD1. This CDR3 has 16 residues. Germline V gene lookup returns CDR1 KGHSY and CDR2 FQNENV. The V segment lost 4 bases and the J segment 2 bases; nucleotides outside the gene matches: 10. CDR3 sequence: CASSPRLQTGQETQYF. In nucleotides, the CDR3 is TGTGCCAGCAGCCCGCGGCTGCAGACAGGGCAAGAGACCCAGTACTTC.

There are many counts of this clonotype. The V and J genes are TRBV6-6 and TRBJ2-7, with 8 positions matching TRBD2. Germline assignment: CDR1 MNHNY and CDR2 SVGAGI (reference sequence). The CDR3 is made up of 13 amino acids. Losses at the gene ends were 9 bases for V and 0 bases for J; bases not matched to a gene: 4. The CDR3 DNA reads as TGTGCCAGTCAGCGGGGGAGCTCCTACGAGCAGTACTTC. This gives the protein CASQRGSSYEQYF.

This clonotype came up many times. The genes are TRBV6-5 and TRBJ1-1, with D possibly TRBD1 on 5 matching bases. CDR3 length: 14 residues. Germline lookup yields CDR1 MNHEY and CDR2 SVGAGI. V lost 2 bases to trimming and J lost 1 base, with 8 bases between them. DNA of the CDR3: TGTGCCAGCAGTTACGTGAGGGGGAACACTGAAGCTTTCTTT. It translates to CASSYVRGNTEAFF.

This clonotype occurred a few times. The rearrangement links TRBV18 to TRBJ2-7; D possibly corresponds to TRBD1 (5 bases). This CDR3 contains 16 residues. CDR1 is KGHSH, CDR2 LQKENI, per germline. Trimming left V 0 bases short and J 0 bases short, with 12 bases between. The CDR3 bases are TGTGCCAGCTCACCACCGGGGCCCTCAAGCTCCTACGAGCAGTACTTC. Protein product: CASSPPGPSSSYEQYF.

In its sample, this clonotype was seen a few times. This chain uses TRBV7-8 with TRBJ2-1; 7 nucleotides agree with TRBD2. The germline CDR1 and CDR2 sequences are SGHVS and FQNEAQ. This CDR3 has 16 residues. With 5 bases clipped from V and 4 bases from J, the junction kept 11 bases outside the gene matches. Written as DNA, the CDR3 is TGTGCCAGCAGCGCCGTGGAGAGCGGGAAGTACAATGAGCAGTTCTTC. Protein product: CASSAVESGKYNEQFF.

With respect to this clonotype: One end of the junction varies from germline; a read error may be responsible. The rearrangement links TRBV25-1 to TRBJ2-1; tentative D call: TRBD1 (5 bases). The CDR3 is 15 residues long. CDR1 is MGHDK and CDR2 is SYGVNS in the germline V gene. This CDR3 is CVSSDVGVSVDEQFF. The CDR3 DNA is TGTGTCAGCAGTGACGTAGGGGTTTCCGTGGATGAGCAGTTCTTC.

Only a few counts were recorded for this clonotype. The chain employs TRBV9 and TRBJ2-1; 7 nucleotides agree with TRBD2. The CDR3 runs 19 residues. In germline, CDR1 is SGDLS, CDR2 YYNGEE. V gave up 4 bases and J gave up 5 bases; unmatched junction bases: 21. The CDR3 loop is CASSISPALATTIDNEQFF. The CDR3, as DNA: TGTGCCAGCAGCATCTCACCCGCACTAGCGACCACAATAGACAATGAGCAGTTCTTC.

The chain carries TRBV12-3 or TRBV12-4 and TRBJ2-1; 9 bases agree with TRBD2. V gave up 5 bases and J gave up 6 bases; unmatched junction bases: 8. The CDR3 covers 15 residues. The DNA for the CDR3 is TGTGCCAGCAGTATAATAGCGGGGGATGGCAATGAGCAGTTCTTC. Protein product: CASSIIAGDGNEQFF.

Only a few counts were recorded for this clonotype. This chain connects TRBV5-1 to TRBJ2-4; tentative D call: TRBD1 (6 bases). The germline V gene has CDR1 SGHRS and CDR2 YFSETQ. The V gene lost 4 bases and the J gene lost 6 bases, with 14 bases spanning the gap. This CDR3 spans 14 amino acids. The CDR3 here is CASSQQGFGNIQYF. The CDR3 nucleotides read TGCGCCAGCAGCCAACAGGGTTTCGGAAACATTCAGTACTTC.

This clonotype was detected only a few times. The chain recombines TRBV9 with TRBJ2-1, with 9 bases lining up with TRBD2. V lost 3 bases and J lost 3; bases outside the gene matches: 1. Germline V gives CDR1 SGDLS, CDR2 YYNGEE. There are 14 residues in the CDR3. In DNA form, the CDR3 reads TGTGCCAGCAGCGCTAGCGGGAACTACAATGAGCAGTTCTTC. It codes for CASSASGNYNEQFF.

A few counts support this clonotype. The chain recombines TRBV29-1 with TRBJ2-5; D not resolved. The germline V gene has CDR1 SQVTM and CDR2 ANQGSEA. CDR3 length: 11 residues. V lost 1 base to trimming and J lost 9 bases, with 9 bases between them. The CDR3 spells CSVEAGSAQYF. CDR3 nucleotide sequence: TGCAGCGTTGAAGCTGGTTCGGCCCAGTACTTC. The full variable domain, with the rest looked up from reference TRBV29-1 and TRBJ2-5, is SAVISQKPSRDICQRGTSLTIQCQVDSQVTMMFWYRQQPGQSLTLIATANQGSEATYESGFVIDKFPISRPNLTFSTLTVSNMSPEDSSIYLCSVEAGSAQYFGPGTRLLVL.